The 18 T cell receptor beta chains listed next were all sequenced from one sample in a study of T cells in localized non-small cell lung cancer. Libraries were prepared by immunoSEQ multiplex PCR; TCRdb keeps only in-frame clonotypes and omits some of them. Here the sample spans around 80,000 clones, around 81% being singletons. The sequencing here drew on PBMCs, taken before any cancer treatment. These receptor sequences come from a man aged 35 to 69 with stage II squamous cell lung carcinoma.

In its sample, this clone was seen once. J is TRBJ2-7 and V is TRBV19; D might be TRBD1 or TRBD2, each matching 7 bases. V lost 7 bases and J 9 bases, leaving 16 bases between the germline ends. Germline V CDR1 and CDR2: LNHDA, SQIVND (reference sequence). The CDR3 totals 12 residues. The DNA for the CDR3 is TGTGCCAGTACCTCACCAGGGGGGGGGCAGTACTTC. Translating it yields CASTSPGGGQYF.

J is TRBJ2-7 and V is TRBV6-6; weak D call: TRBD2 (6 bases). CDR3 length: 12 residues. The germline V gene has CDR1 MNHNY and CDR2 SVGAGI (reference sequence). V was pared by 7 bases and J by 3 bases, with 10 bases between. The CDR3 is CASTGGLYEQYF. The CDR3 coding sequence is TGTGCCAGCACCGGGGGACTCTACGAGCAGTACTTC.

This CDR3 reads CASSQAPTGREQYF. The CDR3 DNA reads TGCGCCAGCAGCCAAGCCCCGACAGGGCGGGAGCAGTACTTC. This sequence joins TRBV4-3 and TRBJ2-7; the match to TRBD1 covers 7 bases. There are 14 residues in the CDR3. Germline CDR1 LGHNA, CDR2 YSLEER. The ends lost 1 base at V and 7 bases at J; junction bases unmatched: 7.

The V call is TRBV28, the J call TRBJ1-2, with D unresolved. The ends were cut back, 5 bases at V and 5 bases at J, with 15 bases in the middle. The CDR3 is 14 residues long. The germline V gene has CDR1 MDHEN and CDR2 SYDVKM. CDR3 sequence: CASSLKVAPYGYTF. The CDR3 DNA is TGTGCCAGCAGTCTTAAGGTCGCTCCTTATGGCTACACCTTC.

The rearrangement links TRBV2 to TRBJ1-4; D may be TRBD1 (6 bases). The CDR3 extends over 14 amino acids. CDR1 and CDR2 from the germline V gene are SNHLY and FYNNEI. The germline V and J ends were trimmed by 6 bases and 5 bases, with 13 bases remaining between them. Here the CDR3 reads CASRVTGQNEKLFF. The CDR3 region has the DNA TGTGCCAGCAGGGTGACAGGTCAAAATGAAAAACTGTTTTTT.

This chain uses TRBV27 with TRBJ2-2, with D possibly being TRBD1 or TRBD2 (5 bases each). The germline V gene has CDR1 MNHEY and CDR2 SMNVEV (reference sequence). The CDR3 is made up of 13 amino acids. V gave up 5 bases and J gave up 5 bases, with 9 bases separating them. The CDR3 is CASSRGATGELFF. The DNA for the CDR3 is TGTGCCAGCAGTAGGGGAGCTACCGGGGAGCTGTTTTTT.

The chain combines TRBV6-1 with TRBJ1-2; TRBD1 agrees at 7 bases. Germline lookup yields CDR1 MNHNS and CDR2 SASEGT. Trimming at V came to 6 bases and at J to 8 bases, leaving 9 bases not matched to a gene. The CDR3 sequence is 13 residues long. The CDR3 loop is CASRGPQGIGYTF. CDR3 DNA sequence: TGTGCCAGCAGGGGGCCACAGGGGATAGGCTACACCTTC.

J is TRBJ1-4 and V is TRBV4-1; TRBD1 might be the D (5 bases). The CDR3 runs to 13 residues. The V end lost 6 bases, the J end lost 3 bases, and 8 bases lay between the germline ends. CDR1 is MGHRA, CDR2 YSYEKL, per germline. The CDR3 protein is CASRGEANEKLFF. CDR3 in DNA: TGCGCCAGCAGAGGGGAGGCTAATGAAAAACTGTTTTTT.

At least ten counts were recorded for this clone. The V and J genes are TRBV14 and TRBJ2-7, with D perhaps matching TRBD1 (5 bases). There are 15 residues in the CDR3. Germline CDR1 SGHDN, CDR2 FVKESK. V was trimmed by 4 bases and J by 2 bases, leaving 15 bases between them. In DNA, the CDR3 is TGTGCCAGCAGCCCCCCCCACAGGCCTCCCTACGAGCAGTACTTC. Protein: CASSPPHRPPYEQYF.

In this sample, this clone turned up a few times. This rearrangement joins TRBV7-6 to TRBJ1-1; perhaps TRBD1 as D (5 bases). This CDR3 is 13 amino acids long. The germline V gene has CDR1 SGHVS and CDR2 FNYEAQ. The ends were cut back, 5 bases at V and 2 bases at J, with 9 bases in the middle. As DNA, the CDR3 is TGTGCCAGCAGCCAGGGCATAAACACTGAAGCTTTCTTT. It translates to CASSQGINTEAFF.

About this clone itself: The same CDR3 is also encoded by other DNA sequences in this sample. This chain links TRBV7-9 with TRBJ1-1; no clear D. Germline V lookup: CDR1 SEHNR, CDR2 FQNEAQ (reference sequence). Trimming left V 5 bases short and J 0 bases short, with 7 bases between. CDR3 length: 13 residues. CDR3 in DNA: TGTGCCAGCAGCCTTGATATGAACACTGAAGCTTTCTTT. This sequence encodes CASSLDMNTEAFF.

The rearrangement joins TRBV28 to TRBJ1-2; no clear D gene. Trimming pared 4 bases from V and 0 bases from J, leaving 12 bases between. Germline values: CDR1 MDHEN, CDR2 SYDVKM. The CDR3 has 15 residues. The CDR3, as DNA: TGTGCCAGCAGTTATACTCGGAGAGCTAACTATGGCTACACCTTC. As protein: CASSYTRRANYGYTF.

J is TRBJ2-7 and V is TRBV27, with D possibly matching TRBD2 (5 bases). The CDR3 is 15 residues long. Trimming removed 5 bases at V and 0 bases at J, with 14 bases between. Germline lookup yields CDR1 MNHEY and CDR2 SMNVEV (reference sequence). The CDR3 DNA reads TGTGCCAGCAGTCCCACTAGTTATAGCTCCTACGAGCAGTACTTC. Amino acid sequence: CASSPTSYSSYEQYF.

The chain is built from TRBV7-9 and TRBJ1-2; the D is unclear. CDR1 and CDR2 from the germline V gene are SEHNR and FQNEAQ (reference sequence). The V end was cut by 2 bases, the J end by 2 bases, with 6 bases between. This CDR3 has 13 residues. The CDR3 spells CASSLRENYGYTF. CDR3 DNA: TGTGCCAGCAGCTTAAGGGAAAACTATGGCTACACCTTC.

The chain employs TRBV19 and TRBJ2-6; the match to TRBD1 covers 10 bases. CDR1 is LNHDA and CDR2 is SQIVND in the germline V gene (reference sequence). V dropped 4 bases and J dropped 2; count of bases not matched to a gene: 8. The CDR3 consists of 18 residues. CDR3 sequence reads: CASSNPTGGGPGANVLTF. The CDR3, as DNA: TGTGCCAGTAGTAATCCGACAGGGGGCGGCCCTGGGGCCAACGTCCTGACTTTC. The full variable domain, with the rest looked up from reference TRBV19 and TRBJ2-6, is DGGITQSPKYLFRKEGQNVTLSCEQNLNHDAMYWYRQDPGQGLRLIYYSQIVNDFQKGDIAEGYSVSREKKESFPLTVTSAQKNPTAFYLCASSNPTGGGPGANVLTFGAGSRLTVL.

CDR3 region: CASSLTGNTEAFF. The CDR3 DNA reads as TGTGCCAGCAGCTTGACAGGGAACACTGAAGCTTTCTTT. V usage is TRBV5-5 and J usage is TRBJ1-1; D might be TRBD1 (5 bases). The V and J ends lost 1 base and 1 base respectively, with 5 bases between them. This CDR3 spans 13 amino acids. Germline V lookup: CDR1 SGHKS, CDR2 YYEKEE (reference sequence).

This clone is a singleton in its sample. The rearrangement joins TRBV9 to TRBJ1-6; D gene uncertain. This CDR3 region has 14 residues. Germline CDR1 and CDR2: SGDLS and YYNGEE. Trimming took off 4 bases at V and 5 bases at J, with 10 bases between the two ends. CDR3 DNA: TGTGCCAGCAGCCCCGACGGGGATAATTCACCCCTCCACTTT. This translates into CASSPDGDNSPLHF.

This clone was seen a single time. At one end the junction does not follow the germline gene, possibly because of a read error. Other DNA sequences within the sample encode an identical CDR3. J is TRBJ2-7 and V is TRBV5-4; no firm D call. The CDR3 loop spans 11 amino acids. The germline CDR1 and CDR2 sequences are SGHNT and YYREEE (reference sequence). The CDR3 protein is CASSWASEQYF. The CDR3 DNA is TGTGCCAGCAGCTGGGCGTCCGAGCAGTATTTC.